This TCR beta chain is from a study of cytomegalovirus exposure and HLA in healthy donors. Primers: 60 Vbeta forward and 13 Jbeta reverse. Method: immunoSEQ multiplex PCR; TCRdb's copy keeps in-frame clones and lacks some. The sample consists of just over 150,000 clones, around three quarters of them appearing once. Germline CDR1 and CDR2: SGDLS and YYNGEE. The CDR3 runs 14 residues. The V end lost 3 bases, the J end lost 5 bases, and 12 bases lay between the germline ends. The chain uses TRBV9 and TRBJ1-5; D is possibly TRBD1 (5 bases). What was sequenced was PBMCs. The receptor comes from a middle-aged man in good health and CMV-seropositive. This chain's CDR3 is CASSALDSHQPQHF. The CDR3 region has the DNA TGTGCCAGCAGCGCCCTTGACAGTCATCAGCCCCAGCATTTT.